Reported below is one T cell receptor (beta chain). This clonotype has more than one count but fewer than ten. The specificity of this receptor is unknown. The input lacks base qualities; no much larger clone sits a single base away. The listed sequencing device is Illumina HiSeq 1500. The public reads were reprocessed in TCRdb via fastp at Q25 and MiXCR, keeping in-frame beta chains. Every entry covers one CDR3 protein and lists the most common genes and DNA from its rows. This sample is represented by 300,000 to 400,000 distinct CDR3 sequences; 29% of them were singletons. The top ten hold around 18% of the sample. According to the study, the label for this sample's treatment or condition signals: in vitro stimulation with specific CMV peptide epitopes to enrich CMV-specific T cells. The sample belongs to a study of T cell repertoires in cytomegalovirus infection (dated by TCRdb to 2018 to 2020). For the study in its entirety: Recently identified HLA-C-restricted CMV epitopes, whose presentation resists viral immunomodulation, were targeted by peptide stimulations together with well-studied HLA-B-restricted epitopes. Donor HLA type was relevant to the analysis, as public TCR beta signatures indicated carriage of CMV infection together with the matching HLA type.

On the study overall, not on this receptor specifically: Carriers of CMV infection plus the relevant HLA type were discriminated by the cumulative frequency of public TCR beta family members in the study cohort and in an independent approximately 340-donor cohort. In the ex vivo response, HLA-C-restricted CMV-specific TCR beta clonotypes were dominant, and in two of eight donors the single most frequent clonotype came from this HLA-C-restricted group.

The junction shows trimming of 6 bases on V and 7 bases on J, and the gene matches do not reach 10 bases of it. Reading from cysteine to phenylalanine, the CDR3 counts 14 amino acids. Of all the DNA, just the CDR3 is kept, 42 bases in frame from base 1. The source material was cultured PBMCs, sampled from culture after CMV antigen stimulation. The sequence came from a human donor in good health (CMV status not recorded). Some clones in this sample may be carry-over from other donors' samples. The sequence links TRBV12-3 or TRBV12-4 to TRBJ1-2; 8 central nucleotides agree with TRBD1. The DNA is as follows: TGTGCCAGCAGCTCTGGCAGGGGGCTAGGTGGCTACACCTTC. It translates to CASSSGRGLGGYTF.